The sequence of this T cell receptor beta chain was determined in a study of blood T cell repertoires in COVID-19. Study-wide context: COVID-19 samples collected from the United States, Italy and Spain covered acute and convalescent phases. In each case, the material was cDNA or gDNA derived from T cells, B-cell-depleted T cells, or PBMCs.

As originally analysed: Nucleated cell counts were estimated from reference gene primer amplification. TCRdb keeps only in-frame clones here, not all; method: immunoSEQ multiplex PCR. The DNA was the basis for D and trimming; V, J and clone size are from that table. Of roughly 100,000 clones listed, around nine tenths are singletons. This clone was recorded only once. V dropped 2 bases and J dropped 2 bases, with 11 bases sitting between them. The CDR3 is made up of 16 amino acids. Germline-derived CDR1 and CDR2 are SGHNT and YYREEE (reference sequence). This sequence was found in a human donor in a cohort sampled during active COVID-19. This chain links TRBV5-4 with TRBJ2-6, with D possibly matching TRBD1 (7 bases). The sample was peripheral blood. CDR3 region: CASSLWRGPGANVLTF. CDR3 nucleotides: TGTGCCAGCAGCTTATGGAGGGGGCCTGGGGCCAACGTCCTGACTTTC.